The present T cell receptor beta chain was sequenced within a study of cytomegalovirus exposure and HLA in healthy donors. 13 Jbeta primers and 60 Vbeta primers were used for the PCR. Measured with immunoSEQ multiplex PCR; TCRdb has only the in-frame clones, and not every one. This table has approximately 150,000 clones, around 75% appearing once. Healthy people donating bone marrow made up the donors. The CDR3 loop spans 15 amino acids. V was clipped by 1 base and J by 2 bases; unmatched bases: 8. Germline V CDR1 and CDR2: GTSNPN, SVGIG (reference sequence). This chain joins TRBV30 and TRBJ2-7, with 7 positions matching TRBD1. Specimen: PBMCs. The source of this sequence is a male donor in good health and CMV-seronegative. This CDR3 is CAWSAPQGVAYEQYF. CDR3 sequence (DNA): TGTGCCTGGAGTGCCCCCCAGGGGGTAGCCTACGAGCAGTACTTC.